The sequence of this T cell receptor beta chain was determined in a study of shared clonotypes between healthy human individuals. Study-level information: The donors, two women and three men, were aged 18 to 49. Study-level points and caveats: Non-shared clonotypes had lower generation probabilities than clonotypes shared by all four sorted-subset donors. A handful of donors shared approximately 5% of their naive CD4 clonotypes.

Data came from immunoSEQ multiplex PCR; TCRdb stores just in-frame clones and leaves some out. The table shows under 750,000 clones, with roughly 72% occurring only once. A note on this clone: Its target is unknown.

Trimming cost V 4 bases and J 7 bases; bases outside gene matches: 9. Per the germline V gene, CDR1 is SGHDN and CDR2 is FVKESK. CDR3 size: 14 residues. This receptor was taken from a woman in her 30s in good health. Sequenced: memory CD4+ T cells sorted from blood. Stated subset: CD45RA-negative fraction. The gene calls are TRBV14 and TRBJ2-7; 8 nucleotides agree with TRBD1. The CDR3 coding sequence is TGTGCCAGCAGCCCCCGGACAGGGAGCGAGGAGCAGTACTTC. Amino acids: CASSPRTGSEEQYF.